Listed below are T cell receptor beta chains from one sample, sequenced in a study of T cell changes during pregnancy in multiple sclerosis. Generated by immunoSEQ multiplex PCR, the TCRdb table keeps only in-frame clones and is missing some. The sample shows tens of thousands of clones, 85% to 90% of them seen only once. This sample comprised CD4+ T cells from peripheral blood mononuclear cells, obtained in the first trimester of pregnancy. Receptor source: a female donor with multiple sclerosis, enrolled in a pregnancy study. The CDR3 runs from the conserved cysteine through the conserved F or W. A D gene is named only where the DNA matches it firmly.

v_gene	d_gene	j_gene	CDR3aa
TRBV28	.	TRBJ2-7	CASSSGFYEQYF
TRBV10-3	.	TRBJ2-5	CAISRDTEETQYF
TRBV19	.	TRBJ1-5	CASSTLPKPQHF
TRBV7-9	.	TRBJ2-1	CASSRRAQGNNEQFF
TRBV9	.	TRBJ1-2	CASSVVTGDFTASKGYTF
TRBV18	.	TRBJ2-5	CASSRTRGSQETQYF
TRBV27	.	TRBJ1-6	CASSSPAYNSPLHF
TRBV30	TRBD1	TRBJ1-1	CAWSRGQGRAFF
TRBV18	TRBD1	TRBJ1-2	CASSPETGHYGYTF
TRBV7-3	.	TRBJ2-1	CASSLSGSGNEQFF
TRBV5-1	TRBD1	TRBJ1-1	CASSATARGAEAFF
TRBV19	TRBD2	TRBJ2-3	CASSPAPGRGGADTQYF
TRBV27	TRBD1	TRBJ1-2	CASSLRDRGNYGYTF
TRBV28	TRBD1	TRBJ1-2	CASSLGQGRYGYTF
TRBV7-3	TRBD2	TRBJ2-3	CASSTSGRGNTQYF
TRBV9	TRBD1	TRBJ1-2	CASSTRTGLYGYTF
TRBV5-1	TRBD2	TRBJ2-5	CASSTGTSGTPREETQYF
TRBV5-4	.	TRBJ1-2	CASSFDRSFYGYTF
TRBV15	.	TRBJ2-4	CATSRDASRDNIQYF
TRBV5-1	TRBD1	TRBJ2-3	CASSARDRGPDTQYF
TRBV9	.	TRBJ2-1	CASNTLGRNNEQFF
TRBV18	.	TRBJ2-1	CASSPPLTVLEQFF
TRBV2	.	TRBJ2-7	CASSATTGSYEQYF
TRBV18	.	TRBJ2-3	CASSPSQGGSDTQYF
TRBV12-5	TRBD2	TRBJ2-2	CASGLTSANTGELFF
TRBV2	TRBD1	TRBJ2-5	CANQQGSYETQYF
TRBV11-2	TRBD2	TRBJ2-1	CASSKLAGGYNEQFF
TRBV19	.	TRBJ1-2	CATLPTQGWNYGYTF
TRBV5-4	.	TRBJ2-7	CASSPGLIYEQYF
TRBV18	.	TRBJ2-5	CASSPSSGTLGTQYF
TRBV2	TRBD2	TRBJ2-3	CASSAGLAVVDTQYF
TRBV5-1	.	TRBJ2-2	CASSLWGGATGELFF
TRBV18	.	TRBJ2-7	CASSPLIGSSYEQYF
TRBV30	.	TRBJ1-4	CAWAGALNEKLFF
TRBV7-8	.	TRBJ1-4	CASSLGPDSTEKLFF
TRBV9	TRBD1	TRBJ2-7	CASSSTTGTAPPYEQYF
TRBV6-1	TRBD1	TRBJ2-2	CASSKTGAYTGELFF
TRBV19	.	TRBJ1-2	CATSRGILGYTF
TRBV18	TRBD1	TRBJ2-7	CASSPTGGWYEQYF
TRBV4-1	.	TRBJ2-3	CASSQGDRWAQYF
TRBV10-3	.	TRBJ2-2	CAIPSRDLNTGELFF
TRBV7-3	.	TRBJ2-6	CASSLRPSGANVLTF
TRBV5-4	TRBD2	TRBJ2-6	CASSIGLEASGANVLTF
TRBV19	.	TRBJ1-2	CASSIPGGEGNEYGYTF
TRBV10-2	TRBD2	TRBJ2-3	CASRLAGGSTDTQYF